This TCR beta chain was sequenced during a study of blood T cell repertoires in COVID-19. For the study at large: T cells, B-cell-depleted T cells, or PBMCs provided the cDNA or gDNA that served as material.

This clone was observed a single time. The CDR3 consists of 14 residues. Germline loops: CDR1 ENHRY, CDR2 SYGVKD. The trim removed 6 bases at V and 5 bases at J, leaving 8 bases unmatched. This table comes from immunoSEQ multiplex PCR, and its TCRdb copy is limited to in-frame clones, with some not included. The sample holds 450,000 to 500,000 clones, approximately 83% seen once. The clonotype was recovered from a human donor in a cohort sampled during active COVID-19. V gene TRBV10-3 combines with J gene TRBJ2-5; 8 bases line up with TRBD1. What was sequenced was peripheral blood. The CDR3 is CAIRTPGGLETQYF. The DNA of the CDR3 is TGTGCCATCAGGACTCCAGGGGGCCTCGAGACCCAGTACTTC.